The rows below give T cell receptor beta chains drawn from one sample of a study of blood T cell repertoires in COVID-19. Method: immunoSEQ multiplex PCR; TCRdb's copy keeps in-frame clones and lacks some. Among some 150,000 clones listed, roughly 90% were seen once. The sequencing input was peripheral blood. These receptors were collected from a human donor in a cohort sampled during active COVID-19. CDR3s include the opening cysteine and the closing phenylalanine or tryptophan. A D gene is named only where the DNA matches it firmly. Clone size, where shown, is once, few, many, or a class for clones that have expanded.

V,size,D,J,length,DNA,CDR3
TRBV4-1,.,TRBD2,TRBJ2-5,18,TGCGCCAGCAGCCATGTAGCCGGGACTAGCGGGGGGGCAGAGACCCAGTACTTC,CASSHVAGTSGGAETQYF
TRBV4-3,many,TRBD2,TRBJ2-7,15,TGCGCCAGCAGCCGCCGACTAGCGGGGATCGACGAGCAGTACTTC,CASSRRLAGIDEQYF
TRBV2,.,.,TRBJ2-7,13,TGTGCCAGCAGCATAGGGGGATACTACGAGCAGTACTTC,CASSIGGYYEQYF
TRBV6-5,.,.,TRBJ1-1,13,TGTGCCGGAACTAGGACCTTGAACACTGAAGCTTTCTTT,CAGTRTLNTEAFF
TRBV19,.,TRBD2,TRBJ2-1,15,TGTGCCAGTAGTATGCTAGCGGGAGGGTACAATGAGCAGTTCTTC,CASSMLAGGYNEQFF
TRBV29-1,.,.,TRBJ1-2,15,TGCAGCGTTGAAGTAAAGACAGGACTTTTAGGGGGCTACACCTTC,CSVEVKTGLLGGYTF
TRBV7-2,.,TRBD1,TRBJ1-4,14,TGTGCCAGCAGTAGGGGACAGGTTGGTGAAAAACTGTTTTTT,CASSRGQVGEKLFF
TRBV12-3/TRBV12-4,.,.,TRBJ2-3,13,TGTGCCAGCAGGGCGGAGAGCACAGATACGCAGTATTTT,CASRAESTDTQYF
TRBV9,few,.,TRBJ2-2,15,TGTGCCAGCAGCGAGACGACAGGGAACACCGGGGAGCTGTTTTTT,CASSETTGNTGELFF
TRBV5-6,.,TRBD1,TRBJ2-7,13,TGTGCCAGCAGCTTAGGGACAGGGGCTCCGCAGTACTTC,CASSLGTGAPQYF
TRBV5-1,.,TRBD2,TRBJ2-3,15,TGCGCCAGCAGCCCTCCGGCGGGAGGCACAGATACGCAGTATTTT,CASSPPAGGTDTQYF
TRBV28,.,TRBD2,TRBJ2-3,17,TGTGCCAGCAGCCCATGGGCAGCGGGGGTACCTACAGATACGCAGTATTTT,CASSPWAAGVPTDTQYF
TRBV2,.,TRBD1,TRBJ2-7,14,TGTGCCAGCCGAGACGACAGGGGGCGGAACGAGCAGTACTTC,CASRDDRGRNEQYF
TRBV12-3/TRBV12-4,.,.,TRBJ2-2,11,TGTGCCAGCAGTTTAGCGCGGAAGATGTTTTTT,CASSLARKMFF
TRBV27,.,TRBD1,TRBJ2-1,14,TGTGCCAGCAGCCCCGGGACAGACACCAATGAGCAGTTCTTC,CASSPGTDTNEQFF
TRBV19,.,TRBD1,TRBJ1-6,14,TGTGCCAGTAGTTTTGGACAGGGACAATCACCCCTCCACTTT,CASSFGQGQSPLHF
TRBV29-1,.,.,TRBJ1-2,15,TGCAGCGCCCCGGTTGGTAGGACAGAAAACTATGGCTACACCTTC,CSAPVGRTENYGYTF
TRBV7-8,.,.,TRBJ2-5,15,TGTGCCAGCAGCCCCCGGAGGACAGCGGCAGAGACCCAGTACTTC,CASSPRRTAAETQYF
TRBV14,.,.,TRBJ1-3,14,TGTGCCAGCAGCCAAGATTTCTCCGGAAACACCATATATTTT,CASSQDFSGNTIYF
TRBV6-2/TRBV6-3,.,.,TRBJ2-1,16,TGTGCCAGCAGCCCAAATCGGGACTTCTCCTACAATGAGCAGTTCTTC,CASSPNRDFSYNEQFF
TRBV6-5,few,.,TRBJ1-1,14,TGTGCCAGCAGTCAGAGGGGGGGTGACACTGAAGCTTTCTTT,CASSQRGGDTEAFF
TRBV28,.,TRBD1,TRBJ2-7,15,TGTGCCAGCAGCTCCCGCGGACAGGGCCGGGCCGAGCAGTACTTC,CASSSRGQGRAEQYF
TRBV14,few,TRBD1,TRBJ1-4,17,TGTGCCAGCAGCCCGGCTGGGACAGCCGCAACTAATGAAAAACTGTTTTTT,CASSPAGTAATNEKLFF
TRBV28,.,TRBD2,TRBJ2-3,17,TGTGCCAGCAGTTTACAGCTAGCGGGAGGGCCCACAGATACGCAGTATTTT,CASSLQLAGGPTDTQYF
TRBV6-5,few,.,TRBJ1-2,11,TGTGCCAGCAGGAGGAACTATGGCTACACCTTC,CASRRNYGYTF
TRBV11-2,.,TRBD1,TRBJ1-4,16,TGTGCCAGCAGCTCGGGACAGCTTGCAACTAATGAAAAACTGTTTTTT,CASSSGQLATNEKLFF
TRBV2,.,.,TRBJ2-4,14,TGTGCCAGCACCCCGGCGGTAGCCAAAAACATTCAGTACTTC,CASTPAVAKNIQYF
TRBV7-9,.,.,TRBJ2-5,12,TGTGCCAGCAGCACAGACCGGGGGACCCAGTACTTC,CASSTDRGTQYF
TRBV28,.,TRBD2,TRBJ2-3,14,TGTGCCAGCAGTTTGGGGAGGGGCACAGATACGCAGTATTTT,CASSLGRGTDTQYF
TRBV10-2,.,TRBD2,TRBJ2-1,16,TGCGCCAGCAGTGATGGACTAGCGGGAGAGGTTGGGGAGCAGTTCTTC,CASSDGLAGEVGEQFF
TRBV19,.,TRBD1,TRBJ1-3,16,TGTGCCACCTATGCTCGACAGGGCGTGAGTGGAAACACCATATATTTT,CATYARQGVSGNTIYF
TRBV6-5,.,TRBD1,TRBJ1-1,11,TGTGCCAGCAGTCGACAGGGTCTAGCTTTCTTT,CASSRQGLAFF
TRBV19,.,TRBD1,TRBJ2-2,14,TGTGCCAGTAGGGACAGGGGGTTTGCCGGGGAGCTGTTTTTT,CASRDRGFAGELFF
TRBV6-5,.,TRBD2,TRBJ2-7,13,TGTGCCAGCGGAAGCGGGGGGGTCTACGAGCAGTACTTC,CASGSGGVYEQYF
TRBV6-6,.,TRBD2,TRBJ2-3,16,TGTGCCAGCAGTACCACACTAGCGGGGGGGCTTATAACGCAGTATTTT,CASSTTLAGGLITQYF
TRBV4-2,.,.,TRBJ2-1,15,TGTGCCAGCAGCCAGACGGGAGTCCGTGGCAATGAGCAGTTCTTC,CASSQTGVRGNEQFF
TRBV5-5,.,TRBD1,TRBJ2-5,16,TGTGCCAGCAAGCCAGCCCCGACAGGGTACCAAGAGACCCAGTACTTC,CASKPAPTGYQETQYF
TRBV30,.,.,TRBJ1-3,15,TGTGCCTGGAGTCACCTCAGGGGCTCTGGAAACACCATATATTTT,CAWSHLRGSGNTIYF
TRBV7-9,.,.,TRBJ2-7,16,TGTGCCAGCAGCTTATCCTCCGGGACAAGAGCCTACGAGCAGTACTTC,CASSLSSGTRAYEQYF
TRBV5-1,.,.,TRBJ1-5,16,TGCGCCAGCAGCTTGGGTGATCGGGAGAGCAATCAGCCCCAGCATTTT,CASSLGDRESNQPQHF
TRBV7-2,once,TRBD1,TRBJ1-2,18,TGTGCCAGCAGCTTAAGGCTCGGGACAGTCTTATCTAACTATGGCTACACCTTC,CASSLRLGTVLSNYGYTF
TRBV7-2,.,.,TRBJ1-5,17,TGTGCCAGCAGCTCCCCTCAGGGTTCGCCCGTCAATCAGCCCCAGCATTTT,CASSSPQGSPVNQPQHF
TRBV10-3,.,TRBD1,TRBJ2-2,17,TGTGCCATCAGTGAATCTGGGACAGGGAAAAACACCGGGGAGCTGTTTTTT,CAISESGTGKNTGELFF
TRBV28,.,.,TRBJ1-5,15,TGTGCCAGCAACCCCTGGGCGGGGAACAATCAGCCCCAGCATTTT,CASNPWAGNNQPQHF
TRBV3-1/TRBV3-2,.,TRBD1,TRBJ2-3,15,TGTGCCAGCAGCCAAACTGGACAGGGAACAGATACGCAGTATTTT,CASSQTGQGTDTQYF
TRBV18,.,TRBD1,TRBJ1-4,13,TGTGCCAGCTCGGACAGGGGAGGTGAAAAACTGTTTTTT,CASSDRGGEKLFF
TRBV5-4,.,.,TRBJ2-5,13,TGTGCCAGCAGGTTTTACTTCCAAGAGACCCAGTACTTC,CASRFYFQETQYF
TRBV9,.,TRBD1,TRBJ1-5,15,TGTGCCAGCAGCGGGGGACAGGGAAAGCATCAGCCCCAGCATTTT,CASSGGQGKHQPQHF
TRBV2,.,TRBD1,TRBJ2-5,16,TGTGCCAGCTCCCTCACCGGGACAGCCTCCAGAGAGACCCAGTACTTC,CASSLTGTASRETQYF
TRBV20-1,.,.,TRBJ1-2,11,TGCAGTGCTAGAGCCCGCTATGGCTACACCTTC,CSARARYGYTF
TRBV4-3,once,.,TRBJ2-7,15,TGCGCCAGCAGCCTCAGAATTGGGGGGACGGGCGAGCAGTACTTC,CASSLRIGGTGEQYF
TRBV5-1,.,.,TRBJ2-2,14,TGCGCCAGCAGCTTGGGTCCCGGCACCGGGGAGCTGTTTTTT,CASSLGPGTGELFF
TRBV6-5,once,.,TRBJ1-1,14,TGTGCCAGCAGCGCACGAGGTCGAAACACTGAAGCTTTCTTT,CASSARGRNTEAFF
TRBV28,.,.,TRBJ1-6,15,TGTGCCAGCAGTTCCCCCACAGGGCGGTATTCACCCCTCCACTTT,CASSSPTGRYSPLHF
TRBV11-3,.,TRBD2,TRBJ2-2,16,TGTGCCAGCAGCTCAGGACTAGCGGGAGTATCCGGGGAGCTGTTTTTT,CASSSGLAGVSGELFF
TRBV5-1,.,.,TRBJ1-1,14,TGCGCCAGCAGCCACAACAGGGAGGGGGCTGAAGCTTTCTTT,CASSHNREGAEAFF
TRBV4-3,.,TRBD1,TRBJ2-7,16,TGCGCCAGCAGCTTCCAACCGACAGGGGACTGGTACGAGCAGTACTTC,CASSFQPTGDWYEQYF
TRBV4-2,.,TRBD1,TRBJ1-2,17,TGTGCCAGCAGCCAAGAGGTGAGGACAGGGATTAACTATGGCTACACCTTC,CASSQEVRTGINYGYTF
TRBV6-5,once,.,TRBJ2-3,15,TGTGCCAGCATTCCGGGACAAAGTTTCACAGATACGCAGTATTTT,CASIPGQSFTDTQYF